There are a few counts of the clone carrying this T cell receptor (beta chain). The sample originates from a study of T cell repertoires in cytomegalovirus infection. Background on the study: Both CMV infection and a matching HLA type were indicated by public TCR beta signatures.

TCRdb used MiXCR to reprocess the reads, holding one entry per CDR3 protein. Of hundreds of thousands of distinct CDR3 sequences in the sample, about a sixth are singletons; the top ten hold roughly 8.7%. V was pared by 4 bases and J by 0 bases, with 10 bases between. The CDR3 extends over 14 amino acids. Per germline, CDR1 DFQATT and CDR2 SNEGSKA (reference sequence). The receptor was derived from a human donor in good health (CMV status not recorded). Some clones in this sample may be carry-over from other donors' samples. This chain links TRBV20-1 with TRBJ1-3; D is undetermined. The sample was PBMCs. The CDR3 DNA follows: TGCAGTGCTACCGACGGGAGCTCTGGAAACACCATATATTTT. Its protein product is CSATDGSSGNTIYF.